This TCR beta chain was sequenced in a study of high-grade serous ovarian cancer treatment subgroups. Overall study: On average, 14,192 reads and 7,000 to 8,000 unique TCR beta rearrangements were obtained per sample. Study-level findings and limits: Different patients shared almost no repertoire; same-patient tumors shared about 0.11 to 0.85. CDR1 and CDR2 were left unanalyzed; analyses focused on CDR3. Clonal relatedness tracked neoantigen level, and by trend copy number and mutation load.

Tumor tissue was taken before any definitive surgery or chemotherapy was given. V lost 0 bases, J lost 0 bases, and 7 bases stayed unmatched. Germline V gene data show CDR1 as SGHRS and CDR2 as YFSETQ. The CDR3 sequence is 19 residues long. Sequenced by immunoSEQ multiplex PCR; TCRdb stores in-frame clones only, minus some. The table has about 16,000 clones, approximately 70% seen once; the top ten hold under 6%. A remark on this clone: What it recognizes is unknown.

The sequenced material came from tumor tissue. The sequence derives from a human donor with high-grade serous ovarian cancer. The chain uses TRBV5-1 and TRBJ2-7, with TRBD2 identical over 15 bases. The CDR3 sequence: CASSLESGTSGGHSYEQYF. CDR3 nucleotide sequence: TGCGCCAGCAGCTTGGAGTCTGGGACTAGCGGGGGGCACTCCTACGAGCAGTACTTC.